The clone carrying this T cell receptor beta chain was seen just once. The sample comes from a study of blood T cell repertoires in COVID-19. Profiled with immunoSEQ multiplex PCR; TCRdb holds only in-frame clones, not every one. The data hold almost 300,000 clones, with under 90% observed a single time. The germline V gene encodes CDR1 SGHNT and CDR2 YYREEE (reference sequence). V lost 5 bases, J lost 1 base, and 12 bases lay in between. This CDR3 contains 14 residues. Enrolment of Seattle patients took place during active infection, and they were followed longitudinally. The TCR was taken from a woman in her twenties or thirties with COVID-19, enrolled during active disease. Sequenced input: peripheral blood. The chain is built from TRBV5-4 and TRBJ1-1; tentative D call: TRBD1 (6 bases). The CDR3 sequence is CASSFGQRNTEAFF. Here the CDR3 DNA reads TGTGCCAGCAGTTTTGGACAGAGGAACACTGAAGCTTTCTTT. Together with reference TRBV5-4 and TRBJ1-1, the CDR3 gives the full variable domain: ETGVTQSPTHLIKTRGQQVTLRCSSQSGHNTVSWYQQALGQGPQFIFQYYREEENGRGNFPPRFSGLQFPNYSSELNVNALELDDSALYLCASSFGQRNTEAFFGQGTRLTVV.